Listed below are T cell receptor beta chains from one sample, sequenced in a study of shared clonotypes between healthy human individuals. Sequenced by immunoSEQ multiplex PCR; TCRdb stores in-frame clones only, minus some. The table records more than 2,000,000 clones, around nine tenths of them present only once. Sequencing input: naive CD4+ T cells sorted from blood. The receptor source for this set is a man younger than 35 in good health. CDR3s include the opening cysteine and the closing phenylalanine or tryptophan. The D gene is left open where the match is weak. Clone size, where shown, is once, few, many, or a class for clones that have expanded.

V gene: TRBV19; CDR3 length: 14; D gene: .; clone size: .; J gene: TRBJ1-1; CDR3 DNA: TGTGCCAGTAGTATGGGCAGGGGCTACACTGAAGCTTTCTTT; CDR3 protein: CASSMGRGYTEAFF
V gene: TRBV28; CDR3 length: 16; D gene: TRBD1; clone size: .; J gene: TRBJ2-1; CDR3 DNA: TGTGCCAGCAGTTTACCCGGGACAGGGACCTACAATGAGCAGTTCTTC; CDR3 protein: CASSLPGTGTYNEQFF
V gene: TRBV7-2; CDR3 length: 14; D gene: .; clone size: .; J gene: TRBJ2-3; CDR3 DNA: TGTGCCAGCAGTCGCGGGGAACATGGTGATACGCAGTATTTT; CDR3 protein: CASSRGEHGDTQYF
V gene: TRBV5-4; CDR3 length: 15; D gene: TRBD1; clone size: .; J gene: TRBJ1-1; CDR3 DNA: TGTGCCAGCAGGCCGGGGACAGGAGAGAACACTGAAGCTTTCTTT; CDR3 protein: CASRPGTGENTEAFF
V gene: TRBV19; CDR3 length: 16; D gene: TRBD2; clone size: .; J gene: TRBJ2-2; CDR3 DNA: TGTGCCAGTACCCAAATAAGTCCGGGGAGGGCCGGGGAGCTGTTTTTT; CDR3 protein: CASTQISPGRAGELFF
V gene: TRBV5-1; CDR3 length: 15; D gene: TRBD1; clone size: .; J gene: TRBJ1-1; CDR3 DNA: TGCGCCAGCAGCCCAGGGACAGGGGACTACACTGAAGCTTTCTTT; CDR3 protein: CASSPGTGDYTEAFF
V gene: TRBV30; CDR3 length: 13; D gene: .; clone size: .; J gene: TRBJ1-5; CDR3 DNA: TGTGCCTGGAGTGCTGGGGGGGTTCAGCCCCAGCATTTT; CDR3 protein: CAWSAGGVQPQHF
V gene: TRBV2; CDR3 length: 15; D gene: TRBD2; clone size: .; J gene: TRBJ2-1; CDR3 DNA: TGTGCCAGCAAGACGGGGGGGGCTAGGTACAATGAGCAGTTCTTC; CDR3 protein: CASKTGGARYNEQFF
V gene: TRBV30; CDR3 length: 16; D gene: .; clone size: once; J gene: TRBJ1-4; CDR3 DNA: TGTGCCTGGAGCGAGAGGGGGTCGGTATCTAATGAAAAACTGTTTTTT; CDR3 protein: CAWSERGSVSNEKLFF
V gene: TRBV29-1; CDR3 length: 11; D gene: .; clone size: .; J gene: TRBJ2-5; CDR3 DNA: TGCAGCGTTGTGTCTCTAGAGACCCAGTACTTC; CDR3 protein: CSVVSLETQYF
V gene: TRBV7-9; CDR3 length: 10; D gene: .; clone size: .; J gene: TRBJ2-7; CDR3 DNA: TGTGCCATAGCGAGGGGCGAGCAGTACTTC; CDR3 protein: CAIARGEQYF
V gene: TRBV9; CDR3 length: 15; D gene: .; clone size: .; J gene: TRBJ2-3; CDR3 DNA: TGTGCCAGCAGCGTAGGGGGGAGTAGCACAGATACGCAGTATTTT; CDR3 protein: CASSVGGSSTDTQYF
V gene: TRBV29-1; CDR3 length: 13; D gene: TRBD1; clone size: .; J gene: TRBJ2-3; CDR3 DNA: TGCGGATCCCGGGACAGGGGGCCAGATACGCAGTATTTT; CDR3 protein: CGSRDRGPDTQYF
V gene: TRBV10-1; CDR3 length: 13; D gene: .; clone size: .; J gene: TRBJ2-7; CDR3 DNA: TGCGCCAGCAGTACCACGACGGGCTACGAGCAGTACTTC; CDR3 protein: CASSTTTGYEQYF
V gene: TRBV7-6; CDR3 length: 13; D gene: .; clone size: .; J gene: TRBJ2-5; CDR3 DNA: TGTGCCAGCAGCCACAGGGTGCAAGAGACCCAGTACTTC; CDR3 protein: CASSHRVQETQYF
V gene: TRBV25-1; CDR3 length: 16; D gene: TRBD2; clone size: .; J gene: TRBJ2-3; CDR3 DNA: TGTGCCAGCAGTGGCGGACTAGCGGGACGCACAGATACGCAGTATTTT; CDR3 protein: CASSGGLAGRTDTQYF
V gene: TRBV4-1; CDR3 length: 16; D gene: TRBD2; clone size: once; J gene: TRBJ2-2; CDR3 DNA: TGCGCCAGCAGCCATTTAGCGGGAGGGCGAACCGGGGAGCTGTTTTTT; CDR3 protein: CASSHLAGGRTGELFF
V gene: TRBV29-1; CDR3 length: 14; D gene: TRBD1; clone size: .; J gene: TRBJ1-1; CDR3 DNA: TGCAGCGTTCAGGGGGCCGCGGGCAACACTGAAGCTTTCTTT; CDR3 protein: CSVQGAAGNTEAFF
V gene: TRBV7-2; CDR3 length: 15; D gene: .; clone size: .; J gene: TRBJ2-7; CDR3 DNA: TGTGCCAGCAGCGTAGTCGCGATCGGTACCTACGAGCAGTACTTC; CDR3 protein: CASSVVAIGTYEQYF
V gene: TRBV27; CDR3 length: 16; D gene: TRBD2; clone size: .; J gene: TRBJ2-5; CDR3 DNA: TGTGCCAGCAGGCGCCGACTAGCGGGGGGGACGGAGACCCAGTACTTC; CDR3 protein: CASRRRLAGGTETQYF
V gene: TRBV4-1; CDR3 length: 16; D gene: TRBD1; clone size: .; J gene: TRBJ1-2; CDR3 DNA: TGCGCCAGCAGCCAAGTAGGGACAGTTAATAACTATGGCTACACCTTC; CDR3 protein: CASSQVGTVNNYGYTF
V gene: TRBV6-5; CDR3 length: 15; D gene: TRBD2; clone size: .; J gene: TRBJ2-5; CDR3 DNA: TGTGCCAGCTCCGGGGGGGGACTAGCCCAAGAGACCCAGTACTTC; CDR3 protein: CASSGGGLAQETQYF
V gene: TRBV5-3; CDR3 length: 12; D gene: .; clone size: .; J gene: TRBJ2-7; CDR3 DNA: TGTGCCAGAAGCCCCTATGCCTACGAGCAGTACTTC; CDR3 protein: CARSPYAYEQYF
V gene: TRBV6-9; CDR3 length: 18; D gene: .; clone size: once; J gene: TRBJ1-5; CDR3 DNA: TGTGCCAGCAGTTATCTTTTCGTGAACAGGCAGGCCAATCAGCCCCAGCATTTT; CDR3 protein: CASSYLFVNRQANQPQHF
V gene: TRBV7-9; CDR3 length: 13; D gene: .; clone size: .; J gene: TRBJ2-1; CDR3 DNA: TGTGCCAGCAGTGCGGACATCTACAATGAGCAGTTCTTC; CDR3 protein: CASSADIYNEQFF
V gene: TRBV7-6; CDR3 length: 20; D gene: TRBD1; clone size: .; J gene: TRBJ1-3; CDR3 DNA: TGTGCCAGCAGCTATACTCCCGGGACAGGGACTAGTTCCTCTGGAAACACCATATATTTT; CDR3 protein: CASSYTPGTGTSSSGNTIYF
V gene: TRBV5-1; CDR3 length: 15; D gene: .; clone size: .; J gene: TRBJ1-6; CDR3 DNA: TGCGCCAGCAGCTTGGACGGACCGGGTGATTCACCCCTCCACTTT; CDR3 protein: CASSLDGPGDSPLHF
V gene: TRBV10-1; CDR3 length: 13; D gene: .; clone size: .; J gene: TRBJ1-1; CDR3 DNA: TGCGCCAGCAGTTATCAAAGGGGCACTGAAGCTTTCTTT; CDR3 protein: CASSYQRGTEAFF
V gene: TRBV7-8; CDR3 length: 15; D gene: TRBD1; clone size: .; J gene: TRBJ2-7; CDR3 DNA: TGTGCCAGCAGCCCAGAGGGGGCCCGCCTCTACGAGCAGTACTTC; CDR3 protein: CASSPEGARLYEQYF
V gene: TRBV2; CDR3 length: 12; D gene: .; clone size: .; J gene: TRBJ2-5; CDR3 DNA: TGTGCCAGCAGTGTTCGCCCAGAGACCCAGTACTTC; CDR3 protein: CASSVRPETQYF
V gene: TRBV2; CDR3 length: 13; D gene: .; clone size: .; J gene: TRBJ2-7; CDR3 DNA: TGTGCCAGCAGTCGTGTCAGAACCTACGAGCAGTACTTC; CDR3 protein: CASSRVRTYEQYF
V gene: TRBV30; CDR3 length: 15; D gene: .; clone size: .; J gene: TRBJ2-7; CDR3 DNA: TGTGCCGCTGACCCTAACAGTATCCAGGGGCTCGAGCAGTACTTC; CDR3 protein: CAADPNSIQGLEQYF
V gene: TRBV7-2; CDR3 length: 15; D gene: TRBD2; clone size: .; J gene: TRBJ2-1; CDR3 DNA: TGTGCCAGCAGCTTAGGTAGCGGGAGGGCGGGTGAGCAGTTCTTC; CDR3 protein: CASSLGSGRAGEQFF
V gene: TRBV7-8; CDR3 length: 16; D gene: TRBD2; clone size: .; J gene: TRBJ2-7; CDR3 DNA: TGTGCCAGCAGCTCCGGGACTAGCGGGGGGTACTACGAGCAGTACTTC; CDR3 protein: CASSSGTSGGYYEQYF
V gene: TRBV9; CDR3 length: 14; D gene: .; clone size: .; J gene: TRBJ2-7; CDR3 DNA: TGTGCCAGCAGCCCTCGGACGGGTGTCGGAGAGCAGTACTTC; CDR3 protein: CASSPRTGVGEQYF
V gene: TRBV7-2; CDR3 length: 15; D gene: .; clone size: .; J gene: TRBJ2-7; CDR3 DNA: TGTGCCAGCAGCTTAGGTCTGGGAGCCTCCTACGAGCAGTACTTC; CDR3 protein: CASSLGLGASYEQYF
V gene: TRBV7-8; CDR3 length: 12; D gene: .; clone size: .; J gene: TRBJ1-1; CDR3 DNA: TGTGCCAGCAGCTTAGGGAAAACTGAAGCTTTCTTT; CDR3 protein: CASSLGKTEAFF
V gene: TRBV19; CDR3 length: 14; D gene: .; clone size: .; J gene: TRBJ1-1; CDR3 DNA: TGTGCCAGTCGGGATCGGGCGGGAGTCACTGAAGCTTTCTTT; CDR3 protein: CASRDRAGVTEAFF
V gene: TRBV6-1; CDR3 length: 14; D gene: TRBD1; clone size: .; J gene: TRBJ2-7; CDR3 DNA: TGTGCCAGCAGTGGAGTACAGGGGGCTGTAGAGCAGTACTTC; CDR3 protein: CASSGVQGAVEQYF
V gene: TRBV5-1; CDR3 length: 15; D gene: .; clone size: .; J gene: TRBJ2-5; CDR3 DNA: TGCGCCAGCAGCTTGAGTGCAGGGGGGCAAGAGACCCAGTACTTC; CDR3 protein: CASSLSAGGQETQYF
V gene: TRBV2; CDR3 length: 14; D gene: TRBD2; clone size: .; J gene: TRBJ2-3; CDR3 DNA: TGTGCCAGAAGGGGGACTAGCGGAGCAAGTACGCAGTATTTT; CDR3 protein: CARRGTSGASTQYF
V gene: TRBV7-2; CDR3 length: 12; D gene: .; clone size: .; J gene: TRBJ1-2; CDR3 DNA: TGTGCCAGCAGCTTTCGGACTAATGGCTACACCTTC; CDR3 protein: CASSFRTNGYTF
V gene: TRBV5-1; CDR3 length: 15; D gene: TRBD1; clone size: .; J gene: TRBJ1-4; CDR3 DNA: TGCGCCAGCAGCCTATCGGGACAGGGTCGGGAAAAACTGTTTTTT; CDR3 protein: CASSLSGQGREKLFF
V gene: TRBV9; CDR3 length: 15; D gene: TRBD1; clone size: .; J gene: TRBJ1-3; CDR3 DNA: TGTGCCAGCAGCACCCAGGGGGCTTCTGGAAACACCATATATTTT; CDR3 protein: CASSTQGASGNTIYF
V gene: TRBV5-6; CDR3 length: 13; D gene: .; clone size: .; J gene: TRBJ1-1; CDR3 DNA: TGTGCCAGCAGCTTGGCCGTGGGCTTGGAAGCTTTCTTT; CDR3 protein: CASSLAVGLEAFF
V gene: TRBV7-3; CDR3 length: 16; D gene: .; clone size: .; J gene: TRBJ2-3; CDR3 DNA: TGTGCCAGCAGCTTAACCGGGACGACTAGCACAGATACGCAGTATTTT; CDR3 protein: CASSLTGTTSTDTQYF
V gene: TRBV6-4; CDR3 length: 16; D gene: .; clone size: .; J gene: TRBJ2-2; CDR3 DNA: TGTGCCAGCAGCGCACAGCCTGGAGCGAACACCGGGGAGCTGTTTTTT; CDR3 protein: CASSAQPGANTGELFF
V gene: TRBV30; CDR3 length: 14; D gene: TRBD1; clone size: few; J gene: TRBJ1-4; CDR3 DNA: TGTGCCTGGAGTATATGGCAGGGGGTTGAAAAACTGTTTTTT; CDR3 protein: CAWSIWQGVEKLFF
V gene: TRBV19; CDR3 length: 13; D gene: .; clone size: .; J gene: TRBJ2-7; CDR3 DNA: TGTGCCAGTAGTATAGGAAGAGACTACGAGCAGTACTTC; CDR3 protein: CASSIGRDYEQYF
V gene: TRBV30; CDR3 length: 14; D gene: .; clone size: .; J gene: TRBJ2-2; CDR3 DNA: TGTGCCTGGAGTGTACGGAGGAACACCGGGGAGCTGTTTTTT; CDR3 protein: CAWSVRRNTGELFF
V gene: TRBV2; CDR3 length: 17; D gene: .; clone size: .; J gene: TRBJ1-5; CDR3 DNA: TGTGCCAGCAGTGAAGCGCCGGCCAGGGGAGGCAATCAGCCCCAGCATTTT; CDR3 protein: CASSEAPARGGNQPQHF
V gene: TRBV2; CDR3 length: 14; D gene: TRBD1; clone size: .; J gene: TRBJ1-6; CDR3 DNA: TGTGCCAGCACCGGGACAGGGGACAATTCACCCCTCCACTTT; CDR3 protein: CASTGTGDNSPLHF
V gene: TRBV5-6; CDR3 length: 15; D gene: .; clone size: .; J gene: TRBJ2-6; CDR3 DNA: TGTGCCAGCAGCTTTTCGCCAACTGGGGCCAACGTCCTGACTTTC; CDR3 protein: CASSFSPTGANVLTF